The next 3 T cell receptor beta chains were all read from a single sample in a study of cytomegalovirus exposure and HLA in healthy donors (TCRdb year 2017). The receptor library was made with the immunoSEQ multiplex PCR assay. A mixture of 60 forward primers for TCR Vbeta segments and 13 reverse primers for TCR Jbeta segments was used in the multiplex PCR. Here the immuneACCESS table is served through TCRdb, limited to in-frame sequences with V and J called. Missing clones are a known gap in these copies; in checked studies unresolved V genes cover under half, and the rest lacks a known reason. This sample holds about 250,000 clones; around 66% were observed only once. The top ten clonotypes cover 2% to 2.5% of the sample. Sequencing used PBMCs. The receptors here all came from a female donor in good health and CMV-seronegative.

The chain joins TRBV18 to TRBJ2-3; no firm D call. The V end lost 0 bases, the J end lost 1 base, and 8 bases lay between the germline ends. Germline lookup yields CDR1 KGHSH and CDR2 LQKENI. CDR3 length: 15 amino acids. CDR3 nucleotides: TGTGCCAGCTCACCACCCGCGCAGGGCACAGATACGCAGTATTTT. This codes for CASSPPAQGTDTQYF.

This chain connects TRBV27 to TRBJ1-1, with no clear D. CDR1 and CDR2 from the germline V gene are MNHEY and SMNVEV (reference sequence). Trimming took off 7 bases at V and 0 bases at J, with 24 bases between the two ends. This CDR3 has 18 residues. The chain's CDR3 is CASNPMVVQRGMNTEAFF. CDR3 nucleotide sequence: TGTGCCAGCAACCCAATGGTGGTCCAGCGGGGAATGAACACTGAAGCTTTCTTT.

The sample holds one count of this clone. This chain links TRBV27 with TRBJ2-5; 8 bases are a match to TRBD1. The J call is uncertain, as TRBJ2-7 better fits the DNA end. Germline V gives CDR1 MNHEY, CDR2 SMNVEV (reference sequence). The CDR3 length is 12 residues. CDR3 protein: CAVGTGVYEQYF. DNA of the CDR3: TGTGCCGTCGGGACAGGAGTCTACGAGCAGTACTTC.